This is a list of T cell receptor beta chains from one sample in a study of T cell changes during pregnancy in multiple sclerosis. Some clones are missing from TCRdb's copy, which holds only in-frame ones; the method was immunoSEQ multiplex PCR. This table has some 70,000 clones, roughly 92% appearing once. The starting material was peripheral blood, obtained after pregnancy. The origin of the receptors is a female donor in good health, enrolled as a control in a pregnancy study. Both conserved end residues are part of each CDR3. Each record gives: D gene, V gene, J gene, clone size, CDR3 protein, CDR3 DNA. A D gene is named only where the DNA matches it firmly. Size is omitted from some rows. Given values are once, few, many or a class for expanded clones.

>TRBD2|TRBV4-2|TRBJ2-1|-
CASSQAFSGRTHEQFF
TGTGCCAGCAGCCAGGCCTTTAGCGGGAGAACCCATGAGCAGTTCTTC
>TRBD2|TRBV7-2|TRBJ2-7|-
CASRMGLAGGDEQYF
TGTGCCAGCAGAATGGGACTAGCGGGAGGTGACGAGCAGTACTTC
>-|TRBV30|TRBJ1-6|-
CAWRAANSPLHF
TGTGCCTGGAGGGCCGCAAATTCACCCCTCCACTTT
>TRBD1|TRBV9|TRBJ2-7|-
CASSAGTESYEQYF
TGTGCCAGCAGCGCCGGGACAGAGTCCTACGAGCAGTACTTC
>TRBD1|TRBV5-4|TRBJ2-1|-
CASSLAGGNEQFF
TGTGCCAGCAGCTTGGCAGGGGGCAATGAGCAGTTCTTC
>-|TRBV19|TRBJ1-4|-
CASSPRLLGLEKLFF
TGTGCCAGTAGCCCCCGATTGTTGGGGCTCGAAAAACTGTTTTTT
>TRBD1|TRBV5-1|TRBJ1-4|-
CASSWGPGTGAEKLFF
TGCGCCAGCAGCTGGGGACCCGGGACAGGGGCGGAAAAACTGTTTTTT
>TRBD1|TRBV5-1|TRBJ1-1|-
CASSPGQYMNTEAFF
TGCGCCAGCAGCCCGGGACAGTACATGAACACTGAAGCTTTCTTT
>-|TRBV5-3|TRBJ2-5|-
CARGGRLTRVAQYF
TGTGCCAGGGGGGGACGGCTGACTCGGGTCGCCCAGTACTTC
>-|TRBV15|TRBJ1-1|-
CATSRVPSRNTEAFF
TGTGCCACCAGCAGAGTGCCCAGTCGGAACACTGAAGCTTTCTTT
>TRBD1|TRBV28|TRBJ2-1|-
CASRGQGTYNEQFF
TGTGCCAGCAGGGGACAGGGAACCTACAATGAGCAGTTCTTC
>-|TRBV6-1|TRBJ2-6|-
CASSEKSSGANVLAF
TGTGCCAGCAGTGAAAAGAGCTCTGGGGCCAACGTCCTGGCTTTC
>TRBD1|TRBV28|TRBJ1-2|few
CASSPPGQGWGYTF
TGTGCCAGCAGTCCTCCCGGACAGGGTTGGGGCTACACCTTC
>TRBD2|TRBV6-5|TRBJ2-6|-
CASSSSGDGANVLTF
TGTGCCAGCAGTTCAAGCGGGGACGGGGCCAACGTCCTGACTTTC
>TRBD1|TRBV6-5|TRBJ1-5|-
CASSRDRDQPQHF
TGTGCCAGCAGTCGGGACAGGGACCAGCCCCAGCATTTT
>-|TRBV4-3|TRBJ2-3|-
CASSYSREGDGGDTQYF
TGCGCCAGCAGCTATAGTAGAGAAGGCGATGGGGGGGATACGCAGTATTTT
>-|TRBV18|TRBJ1-1|-
CASSTGSQAFF
TGTGCCAGCTCAACCGGGTCCCAAGCTTTCTTT
>-|TRBV19|TRBJ1-2|-
CASSIGSFLYGYTF
TGTGCCAGTAGTATTGGTAGTTTCCTCTATGGCTACACCTTC
>TRBD2|TRBV11-3|TRBJ2-5|-
CASSLGGGLAGEETQYF
TGTGCCAGCAGCTTAGGAGGGGGACTAGCGGGAGAGGAGACCCAGTACTTC
>-|TRBV30|TRBJ1-3|-
CAWSGAYSGNTIYF
TGTGCCTGGAGTGGGGCCTACTCTGGAAACACCATATATTTT
>TRBD1|TRBV13|TRBJ1-1|-
CASRDRDRGHEAEAFF
TGTGCCAGCAGGGACCGGGACAGGGGGCATGAGGCTGAAGCTTTCTTT
>-|TRBV2|TRBJ1-5|-
CASTPAPPEPQHF
TGTGCCAGCACTCCCGCCCCGCCGGAGCCCCAGCATTTT
>TRBD2|TRBV6-1|TRBJ2-7|many
CASSELAGGSYEQYF
TGTGCCAGCAGTGAACTAGCGGGGGGCTCCTACGAGCAGTACTTC
>-|TRBV10-2|TRBJ1-6|-
CASKGGYTGDSPLHF
TGCGCCAGCAAGGGGGGGTACACCGGCGATTCACCCCTCCACTTT
>-|TRBV21-1|TRBJ1-6|-
CASSKTGGSSYNSPLHF
TGTGCCAGCAGCAAAACAGGGGGAAGCTCCTATAATTCACCCCTCCACTTT
>-|TRBV5-6|TRBJ2-1|-
CASSLSGLNNEQFF
TGTGCCAGCAGCTTGAGCGGACTAAACAATGAGCAGTTCTTC
>TRBD1|TRBV19|TRBJ2-3|-
CASTSGQGRTDTQYF
TGTGCCAGTACCTCGGGACAGGGACGCACAGATACGCAGTATTTT
>TRBD1|TRBV6-5|TRBJ2-3|-
CASSSLQGTDTQYF
TGTGCCAGCAGTTCATTACAGGGGACAGATACGCAGTATTTT
>TRBD1|TRBV28|TRBJ1-5|-
CASSIGTGVSQPQHF
TGTGCCAGCAGCATCGGGACAGGGGTAAGTCAGCCCCAGCATTTT
>TRBD1|TRBV7-9|TRBJ2-7|-
CASSAPGQGHEQYF
TGTGCCAGCAGCGCCCCGGGACAGGGACACGAGCAGTACTTC
>-|TRBV29-1|TRBJ1-2|-
CSVDLGRGYGYTF
TGCAGCGTGGACCTGGGGAGGGGGTATGGCTACACCTTC
>-|TRBV27|TRBJ2-7|once
CASSQNSYEQYF
TGTGCCAGCAGTCAAAACTCCTACGAGCAGTACTTC
>-|TRBV6-1|TRBJ2-1|-
CASELTRYNEQFF
TGTGCCAGCGAGCTTACCCGGTACAATGAGCAGTTCTTC
>-|TRBV6-5|TRBJ2-7|-
CASSYSGTPSSEQYF
TGTGCCAGCAGTTATTCCGGGACACCCTCCTCCGAGCAGTACTTC
>TRBD2|TRBV7-6|TRBJ2-7|-
CASSLLAGGRYEQYF
TGTGCCAGCAGCTTGCTAGCGGGGGGGCGGTACGAGCAGTACTTC
>TRBD2|TRBV27|TRBJ2-2|-
CASNRAGGFTGELFF
TGTGCCAGCAATAGAGCGGGAGGATTCACCGGGGAGCTGTTTTTT
>TRBD1|TRBV18|TRBJ2-7|few
CASSSGTGGGEQYF
TGTGCCAGCTCATCCGGGACAGGGGGCGGCGAGCAGTACTTC
>-|TRBV10-3|TRBJ1-2|-
CAISEDGIQVPYGYTF
TGTGCCATCAGTGAGGACGGGATTCAGGTCCCCTATGGCTACACCTTC
>-|TRBV9|TRBJ2-2|-
CASSVAPGGAHTGELFF
TGTGCCAGCAGCGTTGCCCCTGGGGGGGCCCACACCGGGGAGCTGTTTTTT
>TRBD2|TRBV15|TRBJ2-1|-
CATSRSTGGDEQFF
TGTGCCACCAGCAGATCGACGGGAGGGGATGAGCAGTTCTTC
>-|TRBV21-1|TRBJ2-4|-
CASSTQRTSGDKNIQYF
TGTGCCAGCAGCACCCAACGGACTAGCGGTGACAAAAACATTCAGTACTTC
>TRBD1|TRBV18|TRBJ2-3|few
CASSPRQGRDTQYF
TGTGCCAGCTCACCAAGACAGGGTCGGGATACGCAGTATTTT
>-|TRBV28|TRBJ2-5|-
CASSLEPGNQETQYF
TGTGCCAGCAGTTTAGAACCAGGGAACCAAGAGACCCAGTACTTC